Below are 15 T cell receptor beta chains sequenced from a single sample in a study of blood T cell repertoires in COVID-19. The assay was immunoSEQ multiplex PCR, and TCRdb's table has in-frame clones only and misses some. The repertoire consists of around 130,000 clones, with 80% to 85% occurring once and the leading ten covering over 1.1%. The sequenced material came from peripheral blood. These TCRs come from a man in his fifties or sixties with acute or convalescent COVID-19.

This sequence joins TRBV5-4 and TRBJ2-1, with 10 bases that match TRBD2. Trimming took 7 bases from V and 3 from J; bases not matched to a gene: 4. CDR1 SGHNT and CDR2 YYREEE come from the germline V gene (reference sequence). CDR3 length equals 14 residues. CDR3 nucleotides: TGTGCCAGCGGGCTAGCGGGGGACTACAATGAGCAGTTCTTC. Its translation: CASGLAGDYNEQFF.

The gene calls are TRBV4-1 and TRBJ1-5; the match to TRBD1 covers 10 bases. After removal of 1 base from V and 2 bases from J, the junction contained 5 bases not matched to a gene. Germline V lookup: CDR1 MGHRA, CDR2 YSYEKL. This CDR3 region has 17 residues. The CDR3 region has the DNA TGCGCCAGCAGCCAAGGGGGGACAGGGGTTCGCAATCAGCCCCAGCATTTT. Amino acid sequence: CASSQGGTGVRNQPQHF.

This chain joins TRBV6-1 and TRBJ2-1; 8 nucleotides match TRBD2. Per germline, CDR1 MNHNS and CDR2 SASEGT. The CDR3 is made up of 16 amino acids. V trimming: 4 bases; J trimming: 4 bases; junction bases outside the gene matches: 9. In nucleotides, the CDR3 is TGTGCCAGCAGTGCCAGCGCGGGAGGTCTGTACAATGAGCAGTTCTTC. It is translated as CASSASAGGLYNEQFF.

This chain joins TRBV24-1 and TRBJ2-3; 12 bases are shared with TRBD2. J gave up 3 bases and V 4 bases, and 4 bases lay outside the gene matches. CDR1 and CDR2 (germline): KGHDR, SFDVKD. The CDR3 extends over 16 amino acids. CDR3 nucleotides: TGTGCCACCAGTGACCCTCTAGCGGGAGGGACAGATACGCAGTATTTT. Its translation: CATSDPLAGGTDTQYF.

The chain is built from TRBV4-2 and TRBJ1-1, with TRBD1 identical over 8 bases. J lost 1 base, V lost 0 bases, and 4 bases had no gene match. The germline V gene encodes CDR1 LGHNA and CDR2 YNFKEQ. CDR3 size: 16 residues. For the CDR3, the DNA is TGTGCCAGCAGCCAAGATGGGACAGGCCCGAACACTGAAGCTTTCTTT. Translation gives CASSQDGTGPNTEAFF.

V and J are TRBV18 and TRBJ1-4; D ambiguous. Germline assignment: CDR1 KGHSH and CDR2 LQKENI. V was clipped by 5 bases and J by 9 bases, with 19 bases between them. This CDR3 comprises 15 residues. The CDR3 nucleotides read TGTGCCAGCTCAGAACAAGTGATTGGAGCGAAAAAACTGTTTTTT. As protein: CASSEQVIGAKKLFF.

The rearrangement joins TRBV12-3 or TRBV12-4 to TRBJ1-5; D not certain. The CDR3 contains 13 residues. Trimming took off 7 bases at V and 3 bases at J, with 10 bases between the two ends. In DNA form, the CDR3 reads TGTGCCAGCATGGAGAGGATCAATCAGCCCCAGCATTTT. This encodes CASMERINQPQHF.

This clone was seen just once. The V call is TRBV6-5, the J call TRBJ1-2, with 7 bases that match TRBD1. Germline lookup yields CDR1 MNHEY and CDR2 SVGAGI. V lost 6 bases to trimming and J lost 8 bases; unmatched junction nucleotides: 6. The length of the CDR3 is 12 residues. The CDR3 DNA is TGTGCCAGCAGGGCACAGGGGAACGGCTACACCTTC. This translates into CASRAQGNGYTF.

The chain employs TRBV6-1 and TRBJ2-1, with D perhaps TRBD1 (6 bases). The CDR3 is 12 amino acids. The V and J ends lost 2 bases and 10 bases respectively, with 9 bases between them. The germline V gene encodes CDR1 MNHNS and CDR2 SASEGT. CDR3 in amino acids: CASSEQGNEQFF. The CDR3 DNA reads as TGTGCCAGCAGTGAACAGGGGAACGAGCAGTTCTTC.

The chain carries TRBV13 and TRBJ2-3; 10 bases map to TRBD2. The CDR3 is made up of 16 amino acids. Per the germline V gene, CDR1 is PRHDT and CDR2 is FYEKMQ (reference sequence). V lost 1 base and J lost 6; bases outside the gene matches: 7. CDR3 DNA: TGTGCCAGCAGCTTAGAGCCTAGCGGGGGTCGGGATACGCAGTATTTT. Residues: CASSLEPSGGRDTQYF.

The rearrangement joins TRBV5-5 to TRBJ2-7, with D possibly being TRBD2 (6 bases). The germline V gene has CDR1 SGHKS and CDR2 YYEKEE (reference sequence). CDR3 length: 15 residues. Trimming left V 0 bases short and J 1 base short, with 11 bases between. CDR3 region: CASSLVSLASYEQYF. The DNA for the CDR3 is TGTGCCAGCAGCTTGGTGAGTCTAGCGTCCTACGAGCAGTACTTC.

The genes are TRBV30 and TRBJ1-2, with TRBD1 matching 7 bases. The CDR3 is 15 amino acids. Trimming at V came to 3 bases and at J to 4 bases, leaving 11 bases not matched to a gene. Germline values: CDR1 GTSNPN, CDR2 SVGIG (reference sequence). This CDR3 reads CAWSPLKGAGYGYTF. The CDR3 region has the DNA TGTGCCTGGAGCCCCCTAAAGGGGGCGGGCTATGGCTACACCTTC.

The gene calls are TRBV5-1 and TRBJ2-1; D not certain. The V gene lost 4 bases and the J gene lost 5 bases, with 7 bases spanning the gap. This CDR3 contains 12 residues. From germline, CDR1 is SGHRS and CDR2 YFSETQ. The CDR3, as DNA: TGCGCCAGCAGCCCGGTCAACAATGAGCAGTTCTTC. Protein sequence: CASSPVNNEQFF.

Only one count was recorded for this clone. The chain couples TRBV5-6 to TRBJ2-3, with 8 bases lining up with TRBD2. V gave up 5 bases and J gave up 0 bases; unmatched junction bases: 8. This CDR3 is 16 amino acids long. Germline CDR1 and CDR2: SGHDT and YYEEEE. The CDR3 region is CASRGTSSGSTDTQYF. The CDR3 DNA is TGTGCCAGCAGGGGCACCTCTAGCGGGAGCACAGATACGCAGTATTTT.

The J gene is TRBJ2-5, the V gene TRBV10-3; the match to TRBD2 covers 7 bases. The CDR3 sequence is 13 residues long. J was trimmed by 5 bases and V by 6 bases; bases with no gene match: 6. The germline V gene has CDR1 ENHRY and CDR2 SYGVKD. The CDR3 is CAISLADSETQYF. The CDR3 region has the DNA TGTGCCATCAGCCTAGCGGATTCCGAGACCCAGTACTTC.